These T cell receptor beta chains were read from a single sample in a study of blood T cell repertoires in COVID-19. Sequencing used immunoSEQ multiplex PCR; TCRdb keeps in-frame clones, though not all of them. The sample carries some 12,000 clones, roughly 80% recorded once. Sequencing used peripheral blood. The receptors derive from a woman aged 55 to 70 with acute or convalescent COVID-19. Both conserved end residues are part of each CDR3. A D gene is named only where the DNA matches it firmly. The size field is filled for only some rows; it gives once, few, many or a size class.

J gene: TRBJ2-7
D gene: TRBD1
clone size: .
V gene: TRBV7-9
CDR3 DNA: TGTGCCAGCAGCTTAGCTGGGACAGTAGGGTCCTACGAGCAGTACTTC
CDR3 protein: CASSLAGTVGSYEQYF

J gene: TRBJ1-1
D gene: .
clone size: .
V gene: TRBV5-4
CDR3 DNA: TGTGCCAGCAGCTTCCGGACATCATCTGAAGCTTTCTTT
CDR3 protein: CASSFRTSSEAFF

J gene: TRBJ2-7
D gene: .
clone size: .
V gene: TRBV19
CDR3 DNA: TGTGCCAGTAAGGCCCACAGCTCCTACGAGCAGTACTTC
CDR3 protein: CASKAHSSYEQYF

J gene: TRBJ1-1
D gene: .
clone size: .
V gene: TRBV6-5
CDR3 DNA: TGTGCCAGCAGTCCGGGACACTACACCTACACTGAAGCTTTCTTT
CDR3 protein: CASSPGHYTYTEAFF

J gene: TRBJ2-1
D gene: TRBD1
clone size: .
V gene: TRBV4-1
CDR3 DNA: TGCGCCAGCAGCCTTGGGCCGGGACAGTCCTACAATGAGCAGTTCTTC
CDR3 protein: CASSLGPGQSYNEQFF

J gene: TRBJ2-2
D gene: TRBD1
clone size: .
V gene: TRBV5-4
CDR3 DNA: TGTGCCAGCAGCCATCCGGGACAGGGGTTTACCGGGGAGCTGTTTTTT
CDR3 protein: CASSHPGQGFTGELFF

J gene: TRBJ1-2
D gene: .
clone size: once
V gene: TRBV12-5
CDR3 DNA: TGTGCTAGTGGTTTGTCCCGGTTCTATGGCTACACCTTC
CDR3 protein: CASGLSRFYGYTF

J gene: TRBJ1-5
D gene: .
clone size: .
V gene: TRBV7-8
CDR3 DNA: TGTGCCAGCAGCTTAGACAACAATCAGCCCCAGCATTTT
CDR3 protein: CASSLDNNQPQHF

J gene: TRBJ2-7
D gene: .
clone size: .
V gene: TRBV7-3
CDR3 DNA: TGTGCCAGCAGCCAGGGGCCAACCTACGAGCAGTACTTC
CDR3 protein: CASSQGPTYEQYF

J gene: TRBJ2-5
D gene: TRBD2
clone size: .
V gene: TRBV27
CDR3 DNA: TGTGCCAGCAGTTTATCGAAGGTAGCGGGGGGTTTACAAGAGACCCAGTACTTC
CDR3 protein: CASSLSKVAGGLQETQYF

J gene: TRBJ1-2
D gene: .
clone size: few
V gene: TRBV6-5
CDR3 DNA: TGTGCCAGCATCACGCGCGGGGTGCCGAGGGGCTACACCTTC
CDR3 protein: CASITRGVPRGYTF

J gene: TRBJ2-1
D gene: .
clone size: once
V gene: TRBV5-1
CDR3 DNA: TGCGCCAGCAGCTTGTTACAGGGTTCGTACAATGAGCAGTTCTTC
CDR3 protein: CASSLLQGSYNEQFF

J gene: TRBJ2-1
D gene: TRBD2
clone size: .
V gene: TRBV11-2
CDR3 DNA: TGTGCCAGCAGCTTAAGACTAGCGGGGGTCGATGAGCAGTTCTTC
CDR3 protein: CASSLRLAGVDEQFF

J gene: TRBJ1-2
D gene: .
clone size: large
V gene: TRBV27
CDR3 DNA: TGTGCCAGCTGCCCATCGGGGTCATTAGGCGTCTACACCTTC
CDR3 protein: CASCPSGSLGVYTF

J gene: TRBJ2-7
D gene: .
clone size: .
V gene: TRBV7-2
CDR3 DNA: TGTGCCAGCAGCAGGGAACGGGGTAGCTCCTACGAGCAGTACTTC
CDR3 protein: CASSRERGSSYEQYF

J gene: TRBJ1-1
D gene: .
clone size: .
V gene: TRBV25-1
CDR3 DNA: TGTGCCAGCAGTGAATATACGGGGGAGAAAGCTTTCTTT
CDR3 protein: CASSEYTGEKAFF

J gene: TRBJ2-7
D gene: .
clone size: .
V gene: TRBV10-3
CDR3 DNA: TGTGCCATCAGTGACGTAGGGGTCGAGCAGTACTTC
CDR3 protein: CAISDVGVEQYF

J gene: TRBJ2-3
D gene: .
clone size: .
V gene: TRBV5-4
CDR3 DNA: TGTGCCAGCAGCCCGGTAGGAGGGAGGACAGATACGCAGTATTTT
CDR3 protein: CASSPVGGRTDTQYF

J gene: TRBJ1-1
D gene: TRBD1
clone size: .
V gene: TRBV19
CDR3 DNA: TGTGCCAGTAGTAAAGACAGGGACACTGAAGCTTTCTTT
CDR3 protein: CASSKDRDTEAFF

J gene: TRBJ1-1
D gene: .
clone size: .
V gene: TRBV7-3
CDR3 DNA: TGTGCCAGCAGCCTCGGGTCGGGAGGGGTGCACACTGAAGCTTTCTTT
CDR3 protein: CASSLGSGGVHTEAFF

J gene: TRBJ2-4
D gene: TRBD1
clone size: once
V gene: TRBV3-1/TRBV3-2
CDR3 DNA: TGTGCCAGCAGCCAAGCGATGGACACAGGGGGCGGGAACATTCAGTACTTC
CDR3 protein: CASSQAMDTGGGNIQYF

J gene: TRBJ1-3
D gene: TRBD1
clone size: .
V gene: TRBV28
CDR3 DNA: TGTGCCAGCAGTAGACAGGGCCTTCGTGGAAACACCATATATTTT
CDR3 protein: CASSRQGLRGNTIYF

J gene: TRBJ1-2
D gene: TRBD1
clone size: few
V gene: TRBV11-2
CDR3 DNA: TGTGCCAGCAGCTTAGATCCTTTAGGGGGCGATGGCTACACCTTC
CDR3 protein: CASSLDPLGGDGYTF

J gene: TRBJ1-1
D gene: TRBD1
clone size: .
V gene: TRBV5-1
CDR3 DNA: TGCGCCAGCAGCTTGGGACAGGGTGGCACTGAAGCTTTCTTT
CDR3 protein: CASSLGQGGTEAFF

J gene: TRBJ2-3
D gene: TRBD2
clone size: .
V gene: TRBV11-2
CDR3 DNA: TGTGCCAGCAGCTTATATCGTGCTAGCGGGGGGGGTGATACGCAGTATTTT
CDR3 protein: CASSLYRASGGGDTQYF

J gene: TRBJ1-5
D gene: TRBD1
clone size: once
V gene: TRBV4-2
CDR3 DNA: TGTGCCAGCAGCCCATCCAGGGGGCTCAATCAGCCCCAGCATTTT
CDR3 protein: CASSPSRGLNQPQHF

J gene: TRBJ2-1
D gene: TRBD1
clone size: .
V gene: TRBV7-9
CDR3 DNA: TGTGCCAGCAGCCCGCCCGACAGGGTTTACGATGAGCAGTTCTTC
CDR3 protein: CASSPPDRVYDEQFF

J gene: TRBJ1-4
D gene: TRBD1
clone size: .
V gene: TRBV18
CDR3 DNA: TGTGCCAGCTCACCACGTCAGGGGGCTAATGAAAAACTGTTTTTT
CDR3 protein: CASSPRQGANEKLFF

J gene: TRBJ2-1
D gene: TRBD1
clone size: .
V gene: TRBV5-1
CDR3 DNA: TGCGCCAGCAGCGGCTCCGGGACAGGGGCGGACAATGAGCAGTTCTTC
CDR3 protein: CASSGSGTGADNEQFF

J gene: TRBJ1-2
D gene: .
clone size: .
V gene: TRBV20-1
CDR3 DNA: TGCAGTGCTAGGACAGACTATGGCTACACCTTC
CDR3 protein: CSARTDYGYTF

J gene: TRBJ2-2
D gene: .
clone size: .
V gene: TRBV5-1
CDR3 DNA: TGCGCCAGCAGCTTGCGGGAGACCAACACCGGGGAGCTGTTTTTT
CDR3 protein: CASSLRETNTGELFF

J gene: TRBJ1-1
D gene: .
clone size: .
V gene: TRBV18
CDR3 DNA: TGTGCCAGCTCACCGGGGATAATGTCCAGCGGATCCACTGAAGCTTTCTTT
CDR3 protein: CASSPGIMSSGSTEAFF

J gene: TRBJ1-1
D gene: .
clone size: once
V gene: TRBV2
CDR3 DNA: TGTGCCATCCTTACCTGGACACGTCTGCGGACTGAAGCTTTCTTT
CDR3 protein: CAILTWTRLRTEAFF

J gene: TRBJ2-1
D gene: TRBD2
clone size: .
V gene: TRBV6-1
CDR3 DNA: TGTGCCAGCAGTGAAAGGGGACTAGCTTTTCCCTACAATGAGCAGTTCTTC
CDR3 protein: CASSERGLAFPYNEQFF

J gene: TRBJ2-1
D gene: TRBD1
clone size: .
V gene: TRBV7-2
CDR3 DNA: TGTGCCAGCAGCCCGTCGGACAGGGGAGGCCTCAGTGAGCAGTTCTTC
CDR3 protein: CASSPSDRGGLSEQFF

J gene: TRBJ1-1
D gene: .
clone size: .
V gene: TRBV4-2
CDR3 DNA: TGTGCCAGCAGCCAAACGGGGACTGAAGCTTTCTTT
CDR3 protein: CASSQTGTEAFF

J gene: TRBJ2-7
D gene: TRBD2
clone size: once
V gene: TRBV13
CDR3 DNA: TGTGCCAGCAGCTTAACGGGGGGGTGGTACGAGCAGTACTTC
CDR3 protein: CASSLTGGWYEQYF

J gene: TRBJ2-7
D gene: TRBD2
clone size: .
V gene: TRBV5-4
CDR3 DNA: TGTGCCAGCAGCTTCGGGGGGATCTCCTACGAGCAGTACTTC
CDR3 protein: CASSFGGISYEQYF

J gene: TRBJ2-7
D gene: TRBD1
clone size: .
V gene: TRBV5-1
CDR3 DNA: TGCGCCAGCAGCTCCGACAGGGGATACGAGCAGTACTTC
CDR3 protein: CASSSDRGYEQYF

J gene: TRBJ1-3
D gene: TRBD1
clone size: .
V gene: TRBV18
CDR3 DNA: TGTGCCAGCTCACTCTCCGGGACAGGGTCGACTGCGGACATATATTTT
CDR3 protein: CASSLSGTGSTADIYF

J gene: TRBJ1-5
D gene: .
clone size: .
V gene: TRBV3-1/TRBV3-2
CDR3 DNA: TGTGCCAGCAGCCCTGGGGGCAGCTACAATCAGCCCCAGCATTTT
CDR3 protein: CASSPGGSYNQPQHF

J gene: TRBJ2-2
D gene: .
clone size: .
V gene: TRBV7-6
CDR3 DNA: TGTGCCAGCAGCCAAACCTCGAGCACCGGGGAGCTGTTTTTT
CDR3 protein: CASSQTSSTGELFF

J gene: TRBJ2-2
D gene: .
clone size: .
V gene: TRBV2
CDR3 DNA: TGTGCCAGCAGTGGTCTGGGCAACACCGGGGAGCTGTTTTTT
CDR3 protein: CASSGLGNTGELFF

J gene: TRBJ2-1
D gene: TRBD1
clone size: .
V gene: TRBV11-2
CDR3 DNA: TGTGCCAGCAGACCACCGGGACAGGTATACAATGAGCAGTTCTTC
CDR3 protein: CASRPPGQVYNEQFF

J gene: TRBJ1-1
D gene: .
clone size: few
V gene: TRBV5-1
CDR3 DNA: TGCGCCAGCACCGATCCGGGGGGGCGGATTGAAGCTTTCTTT
CDR3 protein: CASTDPGGRIEAFF

J gene: TRBJ2-7
D gene: TRBD2
clone size: .
V gene: TRBV19
CDR3 DNA: TGTGCCAGTAGCGCGGGGGGGGGCTACGAGCAGTACTTC
CDR3 protein: CASSAGGGYEQYF

J gene: TRBJ2-7
D gene: .
clone size: .
V gene: TRBV5-4
CDR3 DNA: TGTGCCAGCAGCTCCGTTGGGGGCCCGAGCTCCTACGAGCAGTACTTC
CDR3 protein: CASSSVGGPSSYEQYF

J gene: TRBJ2-4
D gene: TRBD2
clone size: .
V gene: TRBV9
CDR3 DNA: TGTGCCAGCAGCGTACCGGGGGGGATGGAAAACATTCAGTACTTC
CDR3 protein: CASSVPGGMENIQYF

J gene: TRBJ1-2
D gene: .
clone size: .
V gene: TRBV6-5
CDR3 DNA: TGTGCCAGCAGGGGCAGCTCTAACTATGGCTACACCTTC
CDR3 protein: CASRGSSNYGYTF